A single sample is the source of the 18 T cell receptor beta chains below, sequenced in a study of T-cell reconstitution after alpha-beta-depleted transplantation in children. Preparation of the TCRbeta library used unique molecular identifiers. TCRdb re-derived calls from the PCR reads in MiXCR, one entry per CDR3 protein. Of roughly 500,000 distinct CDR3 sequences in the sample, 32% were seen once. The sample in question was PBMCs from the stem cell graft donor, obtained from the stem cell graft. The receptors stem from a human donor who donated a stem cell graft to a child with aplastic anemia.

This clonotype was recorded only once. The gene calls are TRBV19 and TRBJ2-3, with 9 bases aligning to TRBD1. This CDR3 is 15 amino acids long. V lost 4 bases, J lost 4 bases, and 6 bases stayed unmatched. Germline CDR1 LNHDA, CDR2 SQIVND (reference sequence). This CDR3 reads CASSRPGQGSDTQYF. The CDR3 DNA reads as TGTGCCAGTAGTAGGCCGGGACAGGGCTCAGATACGCAGTATTTT.

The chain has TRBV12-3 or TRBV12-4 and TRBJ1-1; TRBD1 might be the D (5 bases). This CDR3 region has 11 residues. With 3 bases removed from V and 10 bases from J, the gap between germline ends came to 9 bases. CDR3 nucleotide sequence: TGTGCCAGCAGTTTGGGGGGACGAGCTTTCTTT. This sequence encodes CASSLGGRAFF.

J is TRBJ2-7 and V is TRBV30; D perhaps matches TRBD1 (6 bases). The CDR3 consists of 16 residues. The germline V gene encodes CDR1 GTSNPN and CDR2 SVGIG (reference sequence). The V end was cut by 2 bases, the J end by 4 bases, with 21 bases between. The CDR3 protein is CAWSLRPRGPGYEQYF. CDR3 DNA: TGTGCCTGGAGTTTACGACCCAGGGGCCCTGGGTACGAGCAGTACTTC. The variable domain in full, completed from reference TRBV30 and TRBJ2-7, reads SQTIHQWPATLVQPVGSPLSLECTVEGTSNPNLYWYRQAAGRGLQLLFYSVGIGQISSEVPQNLSASRPQDRQFILSSKKLLLSDSGFYLCAWSLRPRGPGYEQYFGPGTRLTVT.

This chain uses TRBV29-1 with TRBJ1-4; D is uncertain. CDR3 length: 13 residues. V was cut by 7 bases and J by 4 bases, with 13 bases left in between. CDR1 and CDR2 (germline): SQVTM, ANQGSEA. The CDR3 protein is CSAARQFNEKLFF. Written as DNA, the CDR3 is TGCAGCGCCGCTAGGCAGTTTAATGAAAAACTGTTTTTT.

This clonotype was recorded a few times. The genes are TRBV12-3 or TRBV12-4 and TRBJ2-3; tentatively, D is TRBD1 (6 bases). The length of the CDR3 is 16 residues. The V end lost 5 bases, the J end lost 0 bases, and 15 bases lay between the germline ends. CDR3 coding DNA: TGTGCCAGCAGTGGGACACGGACCTCTAGCACAGATACGCAGTATTTT. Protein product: CASSGTRTSSTDTQYF.

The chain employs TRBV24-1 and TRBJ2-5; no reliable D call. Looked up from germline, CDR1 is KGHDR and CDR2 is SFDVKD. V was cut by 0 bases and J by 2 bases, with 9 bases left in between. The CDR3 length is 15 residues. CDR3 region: CATSDLGRGQETQYF. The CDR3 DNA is TGTGCCACCAGTGATTTGGGGCGTGGTCAAGAGACCCAGTACTTC.

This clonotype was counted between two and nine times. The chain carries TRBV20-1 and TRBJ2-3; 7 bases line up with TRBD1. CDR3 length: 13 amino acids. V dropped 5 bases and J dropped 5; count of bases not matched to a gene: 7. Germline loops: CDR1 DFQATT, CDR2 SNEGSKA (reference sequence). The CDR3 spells CSAPDRDRDTQYF. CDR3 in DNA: TGCAGTGCTCCCGACCGGGACAGAGATACGCAGTATTTT.

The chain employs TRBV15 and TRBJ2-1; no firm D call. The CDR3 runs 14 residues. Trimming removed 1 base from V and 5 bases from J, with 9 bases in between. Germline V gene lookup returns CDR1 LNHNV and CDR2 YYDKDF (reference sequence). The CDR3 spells CATSRGGEHNEQFF. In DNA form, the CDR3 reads TGTGCCACCAGCAGAGGAGGCGAGCACAATGAGCAGTTCTTC. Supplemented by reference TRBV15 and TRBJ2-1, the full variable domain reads DAMVIQNPRYQVTQFGKPVTLSCSQTLNHNVMYWYQQKSSQAPKLLFHYYDKDFNNEADTPDNFQSRRPNTSFCFLDIRSPGLGDTAMYLCATSRGGEHNEQFFGPGTRLTVL.

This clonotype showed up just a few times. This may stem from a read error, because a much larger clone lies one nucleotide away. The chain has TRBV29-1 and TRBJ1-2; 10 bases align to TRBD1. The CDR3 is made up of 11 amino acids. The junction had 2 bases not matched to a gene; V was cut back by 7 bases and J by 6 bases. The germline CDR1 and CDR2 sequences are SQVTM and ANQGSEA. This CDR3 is CSGGTGDGYTF. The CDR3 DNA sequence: TGCAGCGGTGGGACAGGGGATGGCTACACCTTC.

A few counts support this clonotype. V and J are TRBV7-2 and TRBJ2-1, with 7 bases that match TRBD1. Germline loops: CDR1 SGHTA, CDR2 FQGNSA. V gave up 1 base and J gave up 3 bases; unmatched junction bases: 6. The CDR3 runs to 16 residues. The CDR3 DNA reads TGTGCCAGCAGCTTAGTCCCACAGGGGTACTACAATGAGCAGTTCTTC. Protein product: CASSLVPQGYYNEQFF. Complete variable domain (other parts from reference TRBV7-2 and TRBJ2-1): GAGVSQSPSNKVTEKGKDVELRCDPISGHTALYWYRQSLGQGLEFLIYFQGNSAPDKSGLPSDRFSAERTGGSVSTLTIQRTQQEDSAVYLCASSLVPQGYYNEQFFGPGTRLTVL.

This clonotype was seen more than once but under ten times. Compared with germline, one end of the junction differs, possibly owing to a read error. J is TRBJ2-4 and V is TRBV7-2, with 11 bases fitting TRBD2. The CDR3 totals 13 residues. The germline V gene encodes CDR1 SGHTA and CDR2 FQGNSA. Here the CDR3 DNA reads TGTGCCAGCAGCTTAGAAAGGACTAGCGGGCCCAGATTC. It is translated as CASSLERTSGPRF.

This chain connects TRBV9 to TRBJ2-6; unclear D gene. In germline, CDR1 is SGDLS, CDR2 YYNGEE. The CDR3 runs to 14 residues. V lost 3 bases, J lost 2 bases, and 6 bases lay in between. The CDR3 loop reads CASSETAGANVLTF. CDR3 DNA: TGTGCCAGCAGCGAAACCGCTGGGGCCAACGTCCTGACTTTC.

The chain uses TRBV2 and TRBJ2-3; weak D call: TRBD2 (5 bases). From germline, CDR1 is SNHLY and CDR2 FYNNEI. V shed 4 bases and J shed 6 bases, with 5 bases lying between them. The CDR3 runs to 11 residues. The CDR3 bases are TGTGCCAGCAGTGGGGAGGATACGCAGTATTTT. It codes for CASSGEDTQYF.

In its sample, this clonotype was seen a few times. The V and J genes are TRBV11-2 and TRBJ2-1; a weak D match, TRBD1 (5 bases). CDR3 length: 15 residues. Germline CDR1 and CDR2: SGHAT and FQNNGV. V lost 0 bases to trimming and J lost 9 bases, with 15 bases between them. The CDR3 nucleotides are TGTGCCAGCAGCTTAGATCCCCAGGGCGGCCTTGAGCAGTTCTTC. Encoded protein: CASSLDPQGGLEQFF.

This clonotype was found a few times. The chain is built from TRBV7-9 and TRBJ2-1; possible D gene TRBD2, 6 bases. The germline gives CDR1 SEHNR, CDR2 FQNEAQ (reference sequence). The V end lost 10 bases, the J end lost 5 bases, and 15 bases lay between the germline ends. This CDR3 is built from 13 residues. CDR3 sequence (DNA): TGTGCCACCGGGACTGCCCGGGACAATGAGCAGTTCTTC. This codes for CATGTARDNEQFF. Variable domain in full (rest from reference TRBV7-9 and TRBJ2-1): DTGVSQNPRHKITKRGQNVTFRCDPISEHNRLYWYRQTLGQGPEFLTYFQNEAQLEKSRLLSDRFSAERPKGSFSTLEIQRTEQGDSAMYLCATGTARDNEQFFGPGTRLTVL.

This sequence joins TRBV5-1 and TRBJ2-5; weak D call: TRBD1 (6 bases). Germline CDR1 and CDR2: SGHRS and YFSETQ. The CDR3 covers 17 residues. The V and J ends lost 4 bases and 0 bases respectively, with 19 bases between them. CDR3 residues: CASSVGQLTRYQETQYF. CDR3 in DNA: TGCGCCAGCAGCGTGGGACAACTGACCCGGTACCAAGAGACCCAGTACTTC.

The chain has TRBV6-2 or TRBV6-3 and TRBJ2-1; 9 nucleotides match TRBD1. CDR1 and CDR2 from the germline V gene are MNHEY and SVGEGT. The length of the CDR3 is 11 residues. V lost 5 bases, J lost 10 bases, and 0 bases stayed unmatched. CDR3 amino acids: CASSTGGEQFF. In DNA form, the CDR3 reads TGTGCCAGCAGTACAGGGGGCGAGCAGTTCTTC.

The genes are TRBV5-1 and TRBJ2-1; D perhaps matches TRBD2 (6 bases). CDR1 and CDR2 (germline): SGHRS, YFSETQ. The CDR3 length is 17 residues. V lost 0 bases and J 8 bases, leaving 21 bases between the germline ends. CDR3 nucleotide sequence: TGCGCCAGCAGCTTGGGGATCGGGAGCGGCTGGGGCGATGAGCAGTTCTTC. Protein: CASSLGIGSGWGDEQFF.